This T cell receptor beta chain was obtained from a study of blood T cell repertoires in COVID-19. Germline loops: CDR1 SGHRS, CDR2 YFSETQ. The CDR3 extends over 15 amino acids. V shed 3 bases and J 4 bases; nucleotides not matched to a gene: 8. Produced via immunoSEQ multiplex PCR; TCRdb's table is partial and in-frame only. The sample holds some 380,000 clones, around 90% seen once. The receptor was isolated from a man in his late teens or twenties with active or convalescent COVID-19. The rearrangement links TRBV5-1 to TRBJ1-2, with 8 bases that match TRBD1. The sample consisted of peripheral blood. This chain's CDR3 is CASSWGDRTGYGYTF. The CDR3 bases are TGCGCCAGCAGCTGGGGGGACAGGACAGGCTATGGCTACACCTTC.